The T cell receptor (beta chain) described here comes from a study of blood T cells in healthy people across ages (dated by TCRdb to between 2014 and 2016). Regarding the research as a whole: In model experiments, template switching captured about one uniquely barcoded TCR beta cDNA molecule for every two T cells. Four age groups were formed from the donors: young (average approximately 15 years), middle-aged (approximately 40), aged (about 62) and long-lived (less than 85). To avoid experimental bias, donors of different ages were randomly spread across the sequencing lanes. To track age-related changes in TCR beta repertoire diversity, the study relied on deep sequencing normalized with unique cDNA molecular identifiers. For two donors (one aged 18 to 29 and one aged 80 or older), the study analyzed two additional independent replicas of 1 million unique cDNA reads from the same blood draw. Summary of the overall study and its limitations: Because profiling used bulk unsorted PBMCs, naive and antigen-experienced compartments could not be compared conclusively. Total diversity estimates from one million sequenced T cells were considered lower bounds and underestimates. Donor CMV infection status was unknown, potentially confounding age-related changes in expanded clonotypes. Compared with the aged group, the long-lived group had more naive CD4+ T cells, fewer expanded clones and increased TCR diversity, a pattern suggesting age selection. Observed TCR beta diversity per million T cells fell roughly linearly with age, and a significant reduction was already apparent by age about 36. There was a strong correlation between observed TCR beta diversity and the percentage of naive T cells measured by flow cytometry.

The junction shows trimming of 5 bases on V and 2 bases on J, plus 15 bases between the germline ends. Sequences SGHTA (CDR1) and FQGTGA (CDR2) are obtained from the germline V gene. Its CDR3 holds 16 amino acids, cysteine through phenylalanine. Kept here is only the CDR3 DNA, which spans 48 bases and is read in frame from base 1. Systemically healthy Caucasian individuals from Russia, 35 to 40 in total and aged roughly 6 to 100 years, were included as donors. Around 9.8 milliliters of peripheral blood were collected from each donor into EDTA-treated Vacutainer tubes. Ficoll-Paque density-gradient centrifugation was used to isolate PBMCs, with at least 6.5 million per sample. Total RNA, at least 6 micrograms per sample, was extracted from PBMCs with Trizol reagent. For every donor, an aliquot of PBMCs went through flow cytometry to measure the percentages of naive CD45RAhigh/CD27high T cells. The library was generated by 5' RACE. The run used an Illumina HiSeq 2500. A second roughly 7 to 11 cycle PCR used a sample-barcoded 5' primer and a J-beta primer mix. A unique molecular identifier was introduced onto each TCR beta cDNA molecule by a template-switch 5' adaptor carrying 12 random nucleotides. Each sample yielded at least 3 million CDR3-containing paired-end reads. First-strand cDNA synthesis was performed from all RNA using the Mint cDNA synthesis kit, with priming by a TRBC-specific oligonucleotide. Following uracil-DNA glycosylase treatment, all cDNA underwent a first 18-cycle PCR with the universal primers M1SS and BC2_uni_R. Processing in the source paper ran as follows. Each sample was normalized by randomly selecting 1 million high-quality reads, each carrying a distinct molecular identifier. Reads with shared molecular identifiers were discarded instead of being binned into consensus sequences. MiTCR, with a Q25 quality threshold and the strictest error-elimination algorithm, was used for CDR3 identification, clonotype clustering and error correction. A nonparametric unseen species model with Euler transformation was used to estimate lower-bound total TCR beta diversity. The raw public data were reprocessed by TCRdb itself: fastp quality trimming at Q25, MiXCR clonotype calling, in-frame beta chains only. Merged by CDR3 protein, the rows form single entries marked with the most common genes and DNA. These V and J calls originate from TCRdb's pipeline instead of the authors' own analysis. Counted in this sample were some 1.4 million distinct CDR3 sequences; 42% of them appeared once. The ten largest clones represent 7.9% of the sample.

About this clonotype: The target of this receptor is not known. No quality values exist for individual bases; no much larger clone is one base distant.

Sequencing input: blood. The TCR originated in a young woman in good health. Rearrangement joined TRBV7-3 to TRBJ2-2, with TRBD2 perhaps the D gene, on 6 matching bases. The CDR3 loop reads CASSRTGTQNTGELFF. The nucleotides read TGTGCCAGCAGCCGTACCGGGACTCAAAACACCGGGGAGCTGTTTTTT.